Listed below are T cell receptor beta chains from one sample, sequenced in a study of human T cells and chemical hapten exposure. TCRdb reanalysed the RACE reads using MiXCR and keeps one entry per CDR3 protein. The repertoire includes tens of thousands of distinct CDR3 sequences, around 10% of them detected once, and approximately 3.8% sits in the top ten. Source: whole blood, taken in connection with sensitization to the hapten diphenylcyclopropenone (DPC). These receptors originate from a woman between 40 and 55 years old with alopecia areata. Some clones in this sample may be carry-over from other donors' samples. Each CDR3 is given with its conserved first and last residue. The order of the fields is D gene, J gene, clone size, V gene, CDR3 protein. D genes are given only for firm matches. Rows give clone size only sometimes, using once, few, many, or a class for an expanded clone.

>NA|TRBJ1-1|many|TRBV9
CASSHGDTEAFF
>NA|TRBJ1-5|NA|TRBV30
CAWPRRSNQPQHF
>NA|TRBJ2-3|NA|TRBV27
CASSPSYSTDTQYF
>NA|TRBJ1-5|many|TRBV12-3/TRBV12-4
CASSFGGLLTQHF
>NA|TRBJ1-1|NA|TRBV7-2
CASSPPPLNTEAFF
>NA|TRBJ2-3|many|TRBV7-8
CASSSYTDTQYF
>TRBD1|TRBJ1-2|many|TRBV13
CASSQGTGGSYGYTF
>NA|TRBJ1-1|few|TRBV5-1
CASSRDGDTEAFF
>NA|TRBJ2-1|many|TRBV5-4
CASSLGGGHTYNEQFF
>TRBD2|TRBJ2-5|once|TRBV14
CASSQVFGLGEETQYF
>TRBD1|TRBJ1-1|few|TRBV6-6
CASSYRVQGGPLNTEAFF